The clone carrying this T cell receptor (beta chain) was detected only a few times. Its antigen is undetermined. TCRdb reanalysed the 5' RACE reads using MiXCR and keeps one entry per CDR3 protein. This table has a few hundred thousand distinct CDR3 sequences, approximately 10% appearing once. The germline V and J ends were trimmed by 5 bases and 1 base, with 14 bases remaining between them. The CDR3 loop spans 15 amino acids. Germline assignment: CDR1 MDHEN and CDR2 SYDVKM. This sample is part of a study of T cells after yellow fever vaccination. Background on the study: Those fractions that held only low numbers of cells were prepared using the SMART-Seq v4 Ultra Low Input RNA kit. Broader study findings: Weaker overall was a secondary response that nonetheless peaked faster, on day 5 versus 15.

The gene calls are TRBV28 and TRBJ2-5; D tentatively fits TRBD1 or TRBD2 (7 bases each). This clonotype was sampled from a man aged 18 to 30 who received the YFV17D yellow fever vaccine. Here the sequenced sample was CD4+ T cells sorted from PBMCs, taken 5 days after the yellow fever booster vaccination. The CDR3 DNA reads as TGTGCCAGCAGTCCAGGGGGGGCCGGCCAAGAGACCCAGTACTTC. It codes for CASSPGGAGQETQYF.